This paragraph reports one TCR beta chain. TCRdb keeps only in-frame clones here, not all; method: immunoSEQ multiplex PCR. Here the sample spans 47,000 or so clones, 65% to 90% being singletons. The sample is drawn from a study of blood T cell repertoires in COVID-19. Study in general: Sites in the United States, Italy and Spain provided acute and convalescent COVID-19 samples.

V lost 5 bases and J 7 bases, leaving 14 bases between the germline ends. This CDR3 spans 13 amino acids. Looked up from germline, CDR1 is MNHEY and CDR2 is SVGAGI. The clonotype comes from an older woman with acute or convalescent COVID-19. The source material was peripheral blood. The V and J genes are TRBV6-5 and TRBJ1-2; D is ambiguous. CDR3: CASSRGVSGGYTF. CDR3 bases: TGTGCCAGCAGTCGAGGAGTATCGGGTGGCTACACCTTC.